This T cell receptor (beta chain) came from a study of control samples from healthy donors and cancer patients. Sequencing used immunoSEQ multiplex PCR; TCRdb keeps in-frame clones, though not all of them. This table holds 150,000 to 200,000 clones, around 92% found once. CDR3 size: 14 residues. V was trimmed by 7 bases and J by 8 bases, leaving 15 bases between them. Per the germline V gene, CDR1 is LNHDA and CDR2 is SQIVND (reference sequence). J is TRBJ1-6 and V is TRBV19, with D perhaps TRBD1 (6 bases). The sample consisted of blood. The receptor was derived from a young woman in good health. Here the CDR3 reads CASTHTGTDSPLHF. The CDR3 DNA sequence: TGTGCCAGTACCCACACAGGGACGGATTCACCCCTCCACTTT. The complete variable domain, with remaining parts taken from reference TRBV19 and TRBJ1-6, reads DGGITQSPKYLFRKEGQNVTLSCEQNLNHDAMYWYRQDPGQGLRLIYYSQIVNDFQKGDIAEGYSVSREKKESFPLTVTSAQKNPTAFYLCASTHTGTDSPLHFGNGTRLTVT.